This T cell receptor beta chain stems from a study of T-cell reconstitution after alpha-beta-depleted transplantation in children. This sample's TCRbeta library carried unique molecular identifier barcodes. TCRdb called the PCR reads again in MiXCR, with one record for every CDR3 protein. The data contain some 400,000 distinct CDR3 sequences, 20% of them singletons. The length of the CDR3 is 15 residues. Germline V gene data show CDR1 as MGHRA and CDR2 as YSYEKL. V lost 4 bases and J lost 5, with 17 bases in between. The sequence came from a human donor who donated a stem cell graft to a child with acute myeloid leukemia. This chain uses TRBV4-1 with TRBJ1-1, with D unresolved. Source: PBMCs from the stem cell graft donor, taken from the stem cell graft. The CDR3 DNA follows: TGCGCCAGCAGCCTTCCAGGCGGTTCTTTGACTGAAGCTTTCTTT. Encoded protein: CASSLPGGSLTEAFF.